The present entry profiles one TCR beta chain with its context. Its antigen remains unidentified. These data are taken from a study of cytomegalovirus exposure and HLA in healthy donors. Whole-study findings and limits: Researchers catalogued about 150 TCR beta chains as cytomegalovirus-associated.

The CDR3 is 14 amino acids. CDR1 is SGHDN and CDR2 is FVKESK in the germline V gene. The V gene lost 4 bases and the J gene lost 5 bases, with 11 bases spanning the gap. PCR used 60 Vbeta primers and 13 Jbeta primers. Data came from immunoSEQ multiplex PCR; TCRdb stores just in-frame clones and leaves some out. The data contain about 100,000 clones, roughly 71% of them seen just once; the ten biggest clones take up under 11%. The J gene is TRBJ2-2, the V gene TRBV14; tentative D call: TRBD2 (5 bases). The source of this sequence is a man aged 50 to 59 in good health and CMV-seronegative. The specimen was PBMCs. The CDR3 region has the DNA TGTGCCAGCAGCCGAGGAGCGGAGACCGGGGAGCTGTTTTTT. It codes for CASSRGAETGELFF.